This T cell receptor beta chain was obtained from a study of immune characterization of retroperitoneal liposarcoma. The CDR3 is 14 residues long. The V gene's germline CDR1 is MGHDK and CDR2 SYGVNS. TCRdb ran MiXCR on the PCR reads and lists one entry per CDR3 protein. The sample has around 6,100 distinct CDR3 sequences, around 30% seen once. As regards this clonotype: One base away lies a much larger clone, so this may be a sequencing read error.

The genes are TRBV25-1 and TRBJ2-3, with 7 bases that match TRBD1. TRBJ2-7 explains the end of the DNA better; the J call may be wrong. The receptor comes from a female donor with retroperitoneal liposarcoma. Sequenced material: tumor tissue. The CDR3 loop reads CASSEPGQSYEQYF. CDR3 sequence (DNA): TGTGCCAGCAGTGAGCCGGGACAGTCCTACGAGCAGTACTTC.